This record covers a single T cell receptor beta chain. The entry originates in a study of low-dose radiotherapy and immunotherapy resistance in tumors. Per the germline V gene, CDR1 is WSHSY and CDR2 is SAAADI. The CDR3 totals 13 residues. The V and J ends lost 5 bases and 3 bases respectively, with 8 bases between them. Primers targeting TRAV and TRBV primed first-strand cDNA, covering alpha and beta chains. The TCRs were subjected to amplification over approximately 20 PCR cycles employing a constant-region primer in conjunction with a V-primer adapter. One entry per CDR3 protein, called by TCRdb with MiXCR from the reads. The sample comprises 14,000 to 15,000 distinct CDR3 sequences, under 60% of which are singletons, and 3.7% rests with the top ten.

The source of this sequence is a human donor with advanced metastatic prostate, ovarian, gallbladder or colorectal cancer (not recorded which). This table probably holds off-target reads from a library built for another chain. The V call is TRBV10-2, the J call TRBJ1-5; D unclear. The CDR3 spells CASSYGLNQPQHF. As DNA, the CDR3 is TGCGCCAGCAGTTACGGGCTCAATCAGCCCCAGCATTTT.